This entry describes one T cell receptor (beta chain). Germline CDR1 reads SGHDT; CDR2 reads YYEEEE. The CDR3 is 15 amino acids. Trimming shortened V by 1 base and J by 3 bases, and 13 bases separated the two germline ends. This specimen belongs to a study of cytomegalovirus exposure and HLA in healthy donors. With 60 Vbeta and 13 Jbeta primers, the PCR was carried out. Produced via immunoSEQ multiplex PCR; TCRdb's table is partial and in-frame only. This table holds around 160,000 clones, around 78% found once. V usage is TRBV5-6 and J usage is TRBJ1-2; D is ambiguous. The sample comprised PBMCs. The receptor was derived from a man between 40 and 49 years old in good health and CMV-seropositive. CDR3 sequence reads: CASSLYQVEHYGYTF. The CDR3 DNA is TGTGCCAGCAGCTTGTATCAGGTAGAGCACTATGGCTACACCTTC.